This T cell receptor (beta chain) was retrieved from a study of blood T cell repertoires in COVID-19. The CDR3 loop spans 17 amino acids. The trim removed 0 bases at V and 2 bases at J, leaving 8 bases unmatched. Germline V gene data show CDR1 as WNHNN and CDR2 as SYGVQD (reference sequence). Libraries were prepared by immunoSEQ multiplex PCR; TCRdb keeps only in-frame clonotypes and omits some of them. The table records fewer than 450,000 clones, more than 70% of them present only once. The clonotype comes from a woman between 50 and 59 years old with COVID-19, enrolled during active disease. What was sequenced was peripheral blood. The rearrangement joins TRBV10-1 to TRBJ2-7; 9 nucleotides agree with TRBD2. The CDR3: CASSESIEGLAPYEQYF. CDR3 sequence (DNA): TGCGCCAGCAGTGAGTCGATAGAGGGACTAGCTCCCTACGAGCAGTACTTC.